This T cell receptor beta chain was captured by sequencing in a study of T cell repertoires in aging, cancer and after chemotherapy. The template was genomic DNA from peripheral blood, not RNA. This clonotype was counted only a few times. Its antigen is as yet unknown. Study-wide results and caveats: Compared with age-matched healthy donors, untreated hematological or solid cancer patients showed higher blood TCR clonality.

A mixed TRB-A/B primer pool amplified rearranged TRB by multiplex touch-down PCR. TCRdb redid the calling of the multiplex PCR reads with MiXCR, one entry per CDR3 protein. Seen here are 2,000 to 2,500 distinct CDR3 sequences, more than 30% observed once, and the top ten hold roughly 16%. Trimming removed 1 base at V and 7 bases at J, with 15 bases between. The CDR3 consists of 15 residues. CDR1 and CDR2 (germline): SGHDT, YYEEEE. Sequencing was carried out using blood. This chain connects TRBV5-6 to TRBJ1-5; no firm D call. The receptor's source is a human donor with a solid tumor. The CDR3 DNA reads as TGTGCCAGCAGCTTGAATCAGCCGGACGGACAGCCCCAGCATTTT. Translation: CASSLNQPDGQPQHF.